This TCR beta chain was identified during a study of cytotoxic CD8 clonotypes in ibrutinib-treated CLL. Study-wide points: Researchers report that baseline clonality outpaced age-matched healthy donors and tracked circulating CD8+ T-cell counts.

With respect to this clone: The antigen remains undetermined.

CDR1 and CDR2 from the germline V gene are SGHTA and FQGTGA. The CDR3 has 18 residues. V lost 5 bases and J lost 6, with 25 bases in between. Sequencing was performed with immunoSEQ multiplex PCR; in TCRdb, only in-frame clones are kept and a portion is missing. The sample lists around 330,000 clones, roughly two thirds occurring once. TCR beta libraries used around 2 micrograms of genomic DNA from cryopreserved PBMCs. This rearrangement joins TRBV7-3 to TRBJ1-4; D is uncertain. Here the sequenced sample was PBMCs, taken after 36 months of ibrutinib treatment. This sequence was found in a human donor with chronic lymphocytic leukemia. The chain's CDR3 is CASSLRDPSGRVDEKLFF. The CDR3 nucleotides read TGTGCCAGCAGCCTGCGAGACCCCTCGGGCAGAGTAGATGAAAAACTGTTTTTT.